This passage covers 20 T cell receptor beta chains from one sample sequenced in a study of tumor-infiltrating lymphocytes in primary liver carcinoma. TCR beta cDNA was reverse-transcribed from about 500 ng of total RNA. The reaction used a constant-region primer and ProtoScript II reverse transcriptase. Three nested multiplex PCR rounds, a slightly modified ARM-PCR, produced the libraries for TCR beta. Rounds one and two of PCR, each of around 9 cycles, were primed with TRBV1-TRBV30 forward primers and a C-beta reverse primer. TCRdb used MiXCR to reprocess the multiplex PCR reads, holding one entry per CDR3 protein. Altogether about 210,000 distinct CDR3 sequences are present, 65% being singletons, with the ten largest covering around 7.1%. The authors took blood RNA from unsorted whole blood and also extracted germline DNA. The specimen was peripheral blood. The receptors derive from a woman aged 55-75 years with primary liver carcinoma and hepatitis B virus infection.

This clonotype showed up just once. A read error is possible here, since a much larger clone lies one base away. The chain combines TRBV6-5 with TRBJ2-7; D gene ambiguous. Trimming took off 8 bases at V and 2 bases at J, with 16 bases between the two ends. This CDR3 contains 14 residues. Per germline, CDR1 MNHEY and CDR2 SVGAGI. The CDR3 nucleotides read TGTGCCAGCTTTGGTCTACTGATACCCTACGAGCAGTACTTC. Its translation is CASFGLLIPYEQYF.

The chain links TRBV4-3 to TRBJ2-1, with D possibly being TRBD2 (5 bases). There are 16 residues in the CDR3. CDR1 and CDR2 (germline): LGHNA, YSLEER. Between the trimmed V and J ends, which lost 2 bases and 6 bases, there was a span of 17 bases. The CDR3, as DNA: TGCGCCAGCAGCCAATTCCCCCCCCCGGCGGGCAATGAGCAGTTCTTC. It yields the protein CASSQFPPPAGNEQFF.

Details on this clonotype: A read error may account for a junction end that differs from germline. The chain joins TRBV4-1 to TRBJ2-3; 11 nucleotides agree with TRBD2. Germline assignment: CDR1 MGHRA and CDR2 YSYEKL. The CDR3 contains 19 residues. CDR3 DNA: TGTGCCAGCAGCCAAGATCACGGTTCCCTAGCGGGAGGAACAGATACGCAGTATTTT. Its protein product is CASSQDHGSLAGGTDTQYF.

This clonotype was seen a few times. Just one base apart from a much larger clone, this may be a read error. The chain couples TRBV6-5 to TRBJ2-5; 8 bases are a match to TRBD1. The germline V gene has CDR1 MNHEY and CDR2 SVGAGI. Losses at the gene ends were 10 bases for V and 4 bases for J; bases not matched to a gene: 11. The CDR3 totals 14 residues. The CDR3 DNA reads TGTGCCAACAAAGGACAGGGTGAGGGAGAGACCCAGTACTTC. This gives the protein CANKGQGEGETQYF.

The V call is TRBV11-2, the J call TRBJ2-1; D unresolved. The CDR3 is made up of 16 amino acids. Germline V gives CDR1 SGHAT, CDR2 FQNNGV. Trimming shortened V by 7 bases and J by 10 bases, and 26 bases separated the two germline ends. CDR3 in DNA: TGTGCCAGCAACCCACTGATAGCACTAAACTCCTACGAGCAGTTCTTC. This sequence encodes CASNPLIALNSYEQFF.

This clonotype was seen a single time. A read error may produce the germline difference seen at one junction end. V and J are TRBV11-2 and TRBJ1-6; a possible D gene is TRBD1 (5 bases). In germline, CDR1 is SGHAT, CDR2 FQNNGV. The CDR3 totals 14 residues. CDR3 residues: CASCLTGTESPLHF. CDR3 sequence (DNA): TGTGCCAGCTGCTTAACGGGGACGGAATCACCCCTCCACTTT. Supplemented by reference TRBV11-2 and TRBJ1-6, the full variable domain reads EAGVAQSPRYKIIEKRQSVAFWCNPISGHATLYWYQQILGQGPKLLIQFQNNGVVDDSQLPKDRFSAERLKGVDSTLKIQPAKLEDSAVYLCASCLTGTESPLHFGNGTRLTVT.

As for this clonotype: The junction departs from the called germline gene at one end, perhaps through a read error. The chain carries TRBV11-2 and TRBJ1-2, with a tentative D call TRBD1 (5 bases). CDR1 and CDR2 from the germline V gene are SGHAT and FQNNGV. This CDR3 is built from 13 residues. The DNA for the CDR3 is TGTGCCAGCAGCCCCGACAGCAACTATGGCTACATCTTC. This codes for CASSPDSNYGYIF. Combining the CDR3 with reference TRBV11-2 and TRBJ1-2 gives the whole variable domain EAGVAQSPRYKIIEKRQSVAFWCNPISGHATLYWYQQILGQGPKLLIQFQNNGVVDDSQLPKDRFSAERLKGVDSTLKIQPAKLEDSAVYLCASSPDSNYGYIFGSGTRLTVV.

In the case of this clonotype: This may stem from a read error, because a much larger clone lies one nucleotide away. J is TRBJ2-1 and V is TRBV12-3 or TRBV12-4, with 8 nucleotides matching TRBD2. This CDR3 spans 15 amino acids. The V and J ends lost 5 bases and 10 bases, in that order; junction bases with no gene match: 13. This chain's CDR3 is CASSPGTRSSYEQFF. CDR3 nucleotides: TGTGCCAGCAGTCCCGGGACTAGGAGTTCCTACGAGCAGTTCTTC.

A note on this clonotype: The conserved phenylalanine or tryptophan normally closing the CDR3 is absent here, so this likely arose from a read error. The chain couples TRBV12-3 or TRBV12-4 to TRBJ2-7, with TRBD2 as a possible D gene (6 bases). This CDR3 is 13 amino acids long. V lost 1 base and J lost 4, with 8 bases in between. CDR3 DNA sequence: TGTGCCAGCAGTTTAGTCGGGGGTTACGAGCAGTACTAC. Translating it yields CASSLVGGYEQYY.

As for this clonotype: Here the CDR3 omits its conserved ending phenylalanine or tryptophan, so a read error is the likely source. The chain couples TRBV4-1 to TRBJ2-7; tentatively, D is TRBD2 (6 bases). This CDR3 spans 16 amino acids. Per the germline V gene, CDR1 is MGHRA and CDR2 is YSYEKL. V lost 4 bases to trimming and J lost 1 base, with 17 bases between them. The CDR3 sequence is CASSPPVSGPSYEQYL. For the CDR3, the DNA is TGCGCCAGCAGCCCCCCAGTCAGCGGGCCTTCCTACGAGCAGTACTTA.

With regard to this clonotype: A much larger clone differs by one base, so this may be a read error. CDR3 sequence reads: CASSKFGNTEQHF. The DNA for the CDR3 is TGTGCCAGCAGTAAGTTCGGGAACACCGAGCAGCACTTC. The genes are TRBV6-6 and TRBJ2-7; TRBD2 is a possible D gene (5 bases). CDR3 size: 13 residues. The germline gives CDR1 MNHNY, CDR2 SVGAGI (reference sequence).

Concerning this clonotype: The final CDR3 position lacks the conserved phenylalanine or tryptophan, pointing to a likely read error. This chain uses TRBV11-2 with TRBJ2-7; tentatively, D is TRBD1 (5 bases). This CDR3 has 13 residues. Germline values: CDR1 SGHAT, CDR2 FQNNGV. Deletions cut 7 bases from V and 7 bases from J, with 17 bases between. CDR3 amino acids: CASTPIRGWEQYY. As DNA, the CDR3 is TGTGCCAGCACCCCGATAAGGGGCTGGGAGCAGTACTAC.

A remark on this clonotype: A much bigger clone sits one base away, suggesting this may be a read error. The V and J genes are TRBV4-2 and TRBJ2-7; D is perhaps TRBD2 (6 bases). The CDR3 contains 19 residues. Trimming pared 0 bases from V and 2 bases from J, leaving 23 bases between. Germline V gene lookup returns CDR1 LGHNA and CDR2 YNFKEQ. The CDR3 spells CASSQDLSLWASVTYEQYF. CDR3 nucleotide sequence: TGTGCCAGCAGCCAAGACCTAAGCCTCTGGGCTAGCGTTACCTACGAGCAGTACTTC.

This clonotype was picked up one time. A single base separates this from a much larger clone, so it may be a read error. The chain joins TRBV6-6 to TRBJ2-5; 13 bases are shared with TRBD2. Germline CDR1 MNHNY, CDR2 SVGAGI (reference sequence). There are 14 residues in the CDR3. For the CDR3, the DNA is TGTGCCAGCAGCTGGACTAGCGGGAGTGAGACCCGGTACTTC. The encoded protein is CASSWTSGSETRYF.

With regard to this clonotype: At one end the junction does not follow the germline gene, possibly because of a read error. The chain links TRBV29-1 to TRBJ1-4; D might be TRBD1 (5 bases). This CDR3 comprises 13 residues. Germline V gives CDR1 SQVTM, CDR2 ANQGSEA. CDR3 amino acids: CSVEAGSGVKLPF. The DNA for the CDR3 is TGCAGCGTTGAAGCAGGGAGTGGGGTAAAACTGCCTTTT. The full variable domain, completed using reference TRBV29-1 and TRBJ1-4, is SAVISQKPSRDICQRGTSLTIQCQVDSQVTMMFWYRQQPGQSLTLIATANQGSEATYESGFVIDKFPISRPNLTFSTLTVSNMSPEDSSIYLCSVEAGSGVKLPFGSGTQLSVL.

The V gene is TRBV5-1, the J gene TRBJ2-1; TRBD2 matches at 11 bases. Germline V gene data show CDR1 as SGHRS and CDR2 as YFSETQ. With V trimmed by 1 base and J by 2 bases, 8 bases remained unmatched. The CDR3 is made up of 18 amino acids. In DNA form, the CDR3 reads TGCGCCAGCAGCTTGATGGCTAGCGGGAGGACTACCTACAATGAGCAGTTCTTC. Translation: CASSLMASGRTTYNEQFF.

V and J are TRBV5-1 and TRBJ1-1; D possibly corresponds to TRBD1 (6 bases). The CDR3 loop spans 13 amino acids. Germline values: CDR1 SGHRS, CDR2 YFSETQ. V was shortened by 3 bases and J by 1 base, with 7 bases between the two germline ends. The CDR3 loop is CASSSTGNTEAFF. For the CDR3, the DNA is TGCGCCAGCAGCTCGACAGGGAACACTGAAGCTTTCTTT.

The chain recombines TRBV11-2 with TRBJ2-7, with 7 nucleotides matching TRBD2. Germline lookup yields CDR1 SGHAT and CDR2 FQNNGV. V gave up 5 bases and J gave up 8 bases; unmatched junction bases: 15. The CDR3 runs 15 residues. The CDR3 bases are TGTGCCAGCAGCATAGGGGCGGGAGTCGGTGACAAGCAGTACTTC. Translating gives CASSIGAGVGDKQYF.

With regard to this clonotype: This clone may be a read error of a much larger clone one base away. The chain uses TRBV4-2 and TRBJ1-1; no reliable D call. The V and J ends lost 7 bases and 8 bases respectively, with 17 bases between them. The CDR3 extends over 13 amino acids. The V gene's germline CDR1 is LGHNA and CDR2 YNFKEQ. The CDR3 bases are TGTGCCAGCAACCGAAGAGGCGGGCAGGAAGCTTTCTTT. Its protein is CASNRRGGQEAFF.

The genes are TRBV10-1 and TRBJ2-7, with D maybe TRBD2 (5 bases). The germline V gene has CDR1 WNHNN and CDR2 SYGVQD (reference sequence). Trimming stripped 5 bases from V and 2 bases from J, with 16 bases between. This CDR3 comprises 15 residues. The CDR3 DNA sequence: TGCGCCAGCAGTCCAACCTGGACTGGGGCCTACGAGCAGTACTTC. Encoded protein: CASSPTWTGAYEQYF.